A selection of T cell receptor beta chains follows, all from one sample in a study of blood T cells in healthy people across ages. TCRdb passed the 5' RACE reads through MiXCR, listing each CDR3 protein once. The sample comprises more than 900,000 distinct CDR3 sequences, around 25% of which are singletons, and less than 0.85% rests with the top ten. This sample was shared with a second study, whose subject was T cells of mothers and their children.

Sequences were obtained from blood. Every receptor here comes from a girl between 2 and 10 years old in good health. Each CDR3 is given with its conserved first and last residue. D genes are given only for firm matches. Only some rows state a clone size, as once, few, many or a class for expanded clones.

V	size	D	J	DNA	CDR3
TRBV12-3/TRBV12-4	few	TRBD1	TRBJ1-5	TGTGCCAGCAGTTTTGAGGGGGCAGTGGGACAGCCCCAGCATTTT	CASSFEGAVGQPQHF
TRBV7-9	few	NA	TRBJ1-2	TGTGCCAGCAGCGACCCAGGGATTCCAGTCTATGGCTACACCTTC	CASSDPGIPVYGYTF
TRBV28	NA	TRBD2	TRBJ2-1	TGTGCCAGCAGTTTACTAGCGGGAGTGGTAAGTGAGCAGTTCTTC	CASSLLAGVVSEQFF
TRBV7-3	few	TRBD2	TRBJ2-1	TGTGCCAGCAGCTTACTAGCGGGTATGAACAATGAGCAGTTCTTC	CASSLLAGMNNEQFF
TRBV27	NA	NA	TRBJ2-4	TGTGCCAGCAGTTCCATAGCCAAAAACATTCAGTACTTC	CASSSIAKNIQYF
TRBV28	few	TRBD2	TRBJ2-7	TGTGCCAGCAGTTCGGGGGGAAGCGGGCCTTACGAGCAGTACTTC	CASSSGGSGPYEQYF
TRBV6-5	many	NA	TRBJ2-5	TGTGCCAGCTCACCGGACAGACAAGAGACCCAGTACTTC	CASSPDRQETQYF
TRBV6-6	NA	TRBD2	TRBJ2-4	TGTGCCAGCACTCCAGCGGGAGGGGCCACTACAAACATTCAGTACTTC	CASTPAGGATTNIQYF
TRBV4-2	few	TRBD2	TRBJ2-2	TGTGCCAGCAGCCCCAGCGGGCGGGAGGGCCGCACCGGGGAGCTGTTTTTT	CASSPSGREGRTGELFF
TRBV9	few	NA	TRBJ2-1	TGTGCCAGCAGCGTACTCGACCTGACGGTAGGCTCCTACAATGAGCAGTTCTTC	CASSVLDLTVGSYNEQFF
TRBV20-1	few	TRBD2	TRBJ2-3	TGCAGTGCGGTAGCGGGGGACGTATCCCCGCATACGCAGTATTTT	CSAVAGDVSPHTQYF
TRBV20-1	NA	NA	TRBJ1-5	TGCAGTGCTAGAGAGGGGCTGTTTTTTAGCAATCAGCCCCAGCATTTT	CSAREGLFFSNQPQHF